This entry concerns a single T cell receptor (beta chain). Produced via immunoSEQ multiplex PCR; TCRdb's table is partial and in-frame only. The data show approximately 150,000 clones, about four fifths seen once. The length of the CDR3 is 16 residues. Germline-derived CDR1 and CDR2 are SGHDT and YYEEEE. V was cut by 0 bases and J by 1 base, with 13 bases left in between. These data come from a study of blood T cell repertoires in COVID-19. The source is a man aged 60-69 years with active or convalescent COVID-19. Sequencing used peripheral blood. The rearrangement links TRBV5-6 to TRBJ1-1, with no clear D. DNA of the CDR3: TGTGCCAGCAGCTTGGGGGCCCCAGGAAGGAACACTGAAGCTTTCTTT. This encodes CASSLGAPGRNTEAFF. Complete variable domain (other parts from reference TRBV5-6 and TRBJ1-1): DAGVTQSPTHLIKTRGQQVTLRCSPKSGHDTVSWYQQALGQGPQFIFQYYEEEERQRGNFPDRFSGHQFPNYSSELNVNALLLGDSALYLCASSLGAPGRNTEAFFGQGTRLTVV.